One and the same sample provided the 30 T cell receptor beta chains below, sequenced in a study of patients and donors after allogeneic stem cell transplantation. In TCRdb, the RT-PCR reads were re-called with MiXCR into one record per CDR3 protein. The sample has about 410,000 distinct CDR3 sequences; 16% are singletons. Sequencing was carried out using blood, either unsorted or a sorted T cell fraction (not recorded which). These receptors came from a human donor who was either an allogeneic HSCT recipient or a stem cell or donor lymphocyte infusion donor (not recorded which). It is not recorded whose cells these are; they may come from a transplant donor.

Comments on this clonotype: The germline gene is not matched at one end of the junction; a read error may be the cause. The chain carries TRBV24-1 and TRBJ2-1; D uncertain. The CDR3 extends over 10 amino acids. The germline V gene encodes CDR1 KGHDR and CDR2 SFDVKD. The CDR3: CATRPNGQFF. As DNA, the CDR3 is TGTGCCACCAGGCCCAATGGGCAGTTCTTC.

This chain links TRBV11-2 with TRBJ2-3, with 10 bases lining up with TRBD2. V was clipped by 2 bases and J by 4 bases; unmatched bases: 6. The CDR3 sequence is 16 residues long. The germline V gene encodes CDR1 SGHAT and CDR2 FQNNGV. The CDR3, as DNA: TGTGCCAGCAGCTTATTGCTAGCGGGAGTGGCAGATACGCAGTATTTT. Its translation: CASSLLLAGVADTQYF.

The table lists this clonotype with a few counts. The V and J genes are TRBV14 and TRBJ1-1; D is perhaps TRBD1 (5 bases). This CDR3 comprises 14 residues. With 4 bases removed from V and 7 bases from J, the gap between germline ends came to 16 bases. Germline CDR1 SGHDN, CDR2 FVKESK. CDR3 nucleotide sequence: TGTGCCAGCAGCCGGAGGGGCGACAGTCTTGAAGCTTTCTTT. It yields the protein CASSRRGDSLEAFF.

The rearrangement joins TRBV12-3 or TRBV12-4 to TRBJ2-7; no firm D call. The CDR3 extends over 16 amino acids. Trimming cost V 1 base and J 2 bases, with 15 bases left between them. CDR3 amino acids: CASSLVSSKTPYEQYF. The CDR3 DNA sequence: TGTGCCAGCAGTTTAGTCAGCTCGAAAACACCCTACGAGCAGTACTTC.

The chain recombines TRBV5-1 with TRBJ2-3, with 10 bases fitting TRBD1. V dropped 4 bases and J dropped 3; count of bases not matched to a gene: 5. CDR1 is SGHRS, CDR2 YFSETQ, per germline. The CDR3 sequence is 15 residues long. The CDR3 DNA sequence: TGCGCCAGCAGCCGTGGGACAGGGGTGACAGATACGCAGTATTTT. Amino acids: CASSRGTGVTDTQYF.

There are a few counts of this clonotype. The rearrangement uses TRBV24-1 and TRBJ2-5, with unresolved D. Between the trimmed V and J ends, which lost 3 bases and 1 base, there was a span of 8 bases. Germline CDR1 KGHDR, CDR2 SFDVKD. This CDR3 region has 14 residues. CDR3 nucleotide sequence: TGTGCCACCAGTGATCCCGGGCCCCAAGAGACCCAGTACTTC. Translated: CATSDPGPQETQYF.

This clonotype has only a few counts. The CDR3 loop reads CAISSGQIGYTF. For the CDR3, the DNA is TGTGCCATCAGCTCGGGACAGATCGGCTACACCTTC. The gene calls are TRBV10-3 and TRBJ1-2; TRBD1 aligns across 7 bases. The CDR3 covers 12 residues. With V trimmed by 6 bases and J by 8 bases, 6 bases remained unmatched. Germline V lookup: CDR1 ENHRY, CDR2 SYGVKD.

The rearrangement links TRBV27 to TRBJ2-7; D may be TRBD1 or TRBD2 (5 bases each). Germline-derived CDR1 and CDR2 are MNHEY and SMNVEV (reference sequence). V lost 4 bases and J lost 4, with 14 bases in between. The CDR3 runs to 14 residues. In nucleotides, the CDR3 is TGTGCCAGCAGTTGGGCCCGGGGCTTTTACGAGCAGTACTTC. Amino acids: CASSWARGFYEQYF.

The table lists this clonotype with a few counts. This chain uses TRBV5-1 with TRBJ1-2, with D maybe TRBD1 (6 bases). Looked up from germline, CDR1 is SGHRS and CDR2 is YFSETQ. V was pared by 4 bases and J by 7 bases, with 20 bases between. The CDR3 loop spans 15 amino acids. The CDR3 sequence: CASSRPDSQRFGYTF. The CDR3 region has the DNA TGCGCCAGCAGCCGCCCGGACAGCCAACGTTTTGGCTACACCTTC.

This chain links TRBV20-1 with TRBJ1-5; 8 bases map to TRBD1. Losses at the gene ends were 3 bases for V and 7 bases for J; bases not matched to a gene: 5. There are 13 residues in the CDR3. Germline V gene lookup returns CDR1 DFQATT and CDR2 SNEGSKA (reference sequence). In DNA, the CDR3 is TGCAGTGCTAGGGAACCAGGGGGCCAGCCCCAGCATTTT. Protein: CSAREPGGQPQHF.

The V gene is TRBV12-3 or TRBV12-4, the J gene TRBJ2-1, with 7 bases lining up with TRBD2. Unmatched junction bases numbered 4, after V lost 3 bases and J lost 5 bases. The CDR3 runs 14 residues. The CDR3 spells CASSLSRGNNEQFF. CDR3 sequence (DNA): TGTGCCAGCAGTTTGTCGCGGGGGAACAATGAGCAGTTCTTC.

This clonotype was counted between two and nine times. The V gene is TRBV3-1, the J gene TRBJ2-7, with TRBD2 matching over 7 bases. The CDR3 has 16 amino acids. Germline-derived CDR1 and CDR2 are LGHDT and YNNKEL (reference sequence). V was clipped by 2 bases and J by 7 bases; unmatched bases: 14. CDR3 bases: TGTGCCAGCAGCCAACAGCCCCCGCCAGCGGGATGGGAGCAGTACTTC. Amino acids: CASSQQPPPAGWEQYF.

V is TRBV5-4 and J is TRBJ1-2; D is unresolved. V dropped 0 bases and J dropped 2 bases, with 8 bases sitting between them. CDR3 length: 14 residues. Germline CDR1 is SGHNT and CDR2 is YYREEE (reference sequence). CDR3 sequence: CASSLARFNYGYTF. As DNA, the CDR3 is TGTGCCAGCAGCTTGGCGCGATTCAACTATGGCTACACCTTC.

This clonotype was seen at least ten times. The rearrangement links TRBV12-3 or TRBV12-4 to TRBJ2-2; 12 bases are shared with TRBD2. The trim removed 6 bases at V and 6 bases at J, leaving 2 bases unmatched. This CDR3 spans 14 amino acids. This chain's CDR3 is CASSPSGRAGELFF. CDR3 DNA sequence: TGTGCCAGCAGCCCTAGCGGGAGGGCCGGGGAGCTGTTTTTT.

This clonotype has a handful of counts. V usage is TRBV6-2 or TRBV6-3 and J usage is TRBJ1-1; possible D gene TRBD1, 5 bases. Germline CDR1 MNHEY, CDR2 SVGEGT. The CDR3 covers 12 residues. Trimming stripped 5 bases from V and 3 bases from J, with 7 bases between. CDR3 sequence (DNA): TGTGCCAGCAGTCCGACAGACACTGAAGCTTTCTTT. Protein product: CASSPTDTEAFF.

CDR3 nucleotides: TGCGCCAGCGGTAGAGCGACATCCTACGAGCAGTACTTC. Its protein product is CASGRATSYEQYF. The gene calls are TRBV5-1 and TRBJ2-7; D gene ambiguous. Per the germline V gene, CDR1 is SGHRS and CDR2 is YFSETQ. V lost 7 bases to trimming and J lost 1 base, with 12 bases between them. The CDR3 consists of 13 residues.

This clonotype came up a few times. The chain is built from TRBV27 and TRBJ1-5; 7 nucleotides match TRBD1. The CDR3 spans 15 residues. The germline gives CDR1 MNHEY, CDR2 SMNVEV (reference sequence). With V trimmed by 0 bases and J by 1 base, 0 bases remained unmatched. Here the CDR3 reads CASSLSQGSNQPQHF. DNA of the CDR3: TGTGCCAGCAGTTTATCACAGGGGAGCAATCAGCCCCAGCATTTT.

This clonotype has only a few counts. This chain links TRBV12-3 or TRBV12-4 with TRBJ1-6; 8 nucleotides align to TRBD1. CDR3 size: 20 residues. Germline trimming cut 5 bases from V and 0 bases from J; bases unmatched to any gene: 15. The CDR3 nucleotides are TGTGCCAGCAGTACAAGGTCCGGGACAGGTCTGAGCTCCTATAATTCACCCCTCCACTTT. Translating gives CASSTRSGTGLSSYNSPLHF.

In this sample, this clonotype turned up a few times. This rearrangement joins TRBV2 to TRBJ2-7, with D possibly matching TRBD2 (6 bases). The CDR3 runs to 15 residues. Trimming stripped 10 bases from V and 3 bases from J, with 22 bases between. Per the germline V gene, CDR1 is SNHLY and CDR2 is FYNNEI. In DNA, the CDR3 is TGTGCCACCTGCGACGGACCTGTGGGAGGCTACGAGCAGTACTTC. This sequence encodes CATCDGPVGGYEQYF.

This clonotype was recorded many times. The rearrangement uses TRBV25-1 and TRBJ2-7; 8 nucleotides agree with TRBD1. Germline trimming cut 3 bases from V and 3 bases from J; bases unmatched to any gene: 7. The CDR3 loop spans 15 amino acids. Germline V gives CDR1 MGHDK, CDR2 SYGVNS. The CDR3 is CASSERGQGNYEQYF. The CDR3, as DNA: TGTGCCAGCAGTGAGAGAGGACAGGGAAACTACGAGCAGTACTTC.

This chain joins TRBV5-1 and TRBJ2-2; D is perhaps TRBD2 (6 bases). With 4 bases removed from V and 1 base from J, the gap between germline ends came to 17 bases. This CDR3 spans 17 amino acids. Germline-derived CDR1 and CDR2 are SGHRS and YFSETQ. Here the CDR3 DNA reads TGCGCCAGCAGCACGGAACGACTAGTGGAGAACACCGGGGAGCTGTTTTTT. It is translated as CASSTERLVENTGELFF.

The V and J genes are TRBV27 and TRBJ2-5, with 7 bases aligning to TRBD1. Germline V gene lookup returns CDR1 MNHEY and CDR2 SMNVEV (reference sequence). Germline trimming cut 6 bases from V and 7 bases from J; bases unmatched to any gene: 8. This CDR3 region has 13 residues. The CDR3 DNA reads TGTGCCAGCAGCTTGACAGGGACACGGACCCAGTACTTC. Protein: CASSLTGTRTQYF.

CDR3 sequence (DNA): TGCGCCAGCAGCCAAGATATTTTACGTGACCCTCGTATGGGCCAGTACTTC. Its protein product is CASSQDILRDPRMGQYF. This rearrangement joins TRBV4-1 to TRBJ2-5; D remains ambiguous. Germline V gene sequence: CDR1 MGHRA, CDR2 YSYEKL. The CDR3 runs to 17 residues. V was trimmed by 0 bases and J by 10 bases, leaving 24 bases between them.

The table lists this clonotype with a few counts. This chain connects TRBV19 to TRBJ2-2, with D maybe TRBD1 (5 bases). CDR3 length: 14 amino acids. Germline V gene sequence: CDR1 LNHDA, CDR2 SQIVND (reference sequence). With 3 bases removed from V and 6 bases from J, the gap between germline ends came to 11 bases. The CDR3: CASSIGRVAGELFF. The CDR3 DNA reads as TGTGCCAGTAGTATCGGCAGGGTAGCCGGGGAGCTGTTTTTT. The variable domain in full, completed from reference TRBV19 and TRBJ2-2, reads DGGITQSPKYLFRKEGQNVTLSCEQNLNHDAMYWYRQDPGQGLRLIYYSQIVNDFQKGDIAEGYSVSREKKESFPLTVTSAQKNPTAFYLCASSIGRVAGELFFGEGSRLTVL.

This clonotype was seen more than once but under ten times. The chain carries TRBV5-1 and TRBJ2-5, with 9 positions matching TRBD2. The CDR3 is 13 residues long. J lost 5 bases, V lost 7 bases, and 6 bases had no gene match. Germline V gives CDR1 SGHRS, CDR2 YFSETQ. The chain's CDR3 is CASVAGAAETQYF. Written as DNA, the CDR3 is TGCGCCAGCGTAGCGGGAGCCGCGGAGACCCAGTACTTC.

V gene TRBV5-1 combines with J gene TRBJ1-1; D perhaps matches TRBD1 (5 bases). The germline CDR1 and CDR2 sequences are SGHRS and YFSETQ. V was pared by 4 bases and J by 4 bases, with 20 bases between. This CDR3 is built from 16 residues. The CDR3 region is CASSPVGTGRFTEAFF. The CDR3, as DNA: TGCGCCAGCAGCCCGGTAGGTACAGGCAGATTCACTGAAGCTTTCTTT. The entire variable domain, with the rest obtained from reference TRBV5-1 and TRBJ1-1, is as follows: KAGVTQTPRYLIKTRGQQVTLSCSPISGHRSVSWYQQTPGQGLQFLFEYFSETQRNKGNFPGRFSGRQFSNSRSEMNVSTLELGDSALYLCASSPVGTGRFTEAFFGQGTRLTVV.

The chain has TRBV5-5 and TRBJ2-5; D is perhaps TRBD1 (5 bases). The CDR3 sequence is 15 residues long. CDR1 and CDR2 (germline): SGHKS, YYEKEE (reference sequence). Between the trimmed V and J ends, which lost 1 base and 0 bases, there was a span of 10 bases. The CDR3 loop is CASSLFDSYQETQYF. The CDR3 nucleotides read TGTGCCAGCAGCTTGTTCGACAGCTACCAAGAGACCCAGTACTTC.

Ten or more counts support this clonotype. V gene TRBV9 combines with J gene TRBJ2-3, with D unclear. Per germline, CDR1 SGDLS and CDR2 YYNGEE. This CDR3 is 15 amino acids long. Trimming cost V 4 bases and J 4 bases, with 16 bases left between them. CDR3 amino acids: CASSPVLGPPDTQYF. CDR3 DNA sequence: TGTGCCAGCAGCCCGGTGTTAGGGCCCCCAGATACGCAGTATTTT.

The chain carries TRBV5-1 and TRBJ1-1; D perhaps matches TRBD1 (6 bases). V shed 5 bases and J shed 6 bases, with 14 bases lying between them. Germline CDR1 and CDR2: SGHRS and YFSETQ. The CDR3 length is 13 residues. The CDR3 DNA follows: TGCGCCAGCAGAAAAACAGGGAAGGCTGAAGCTTTCTTT. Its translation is CASRKTGKAEAFF.

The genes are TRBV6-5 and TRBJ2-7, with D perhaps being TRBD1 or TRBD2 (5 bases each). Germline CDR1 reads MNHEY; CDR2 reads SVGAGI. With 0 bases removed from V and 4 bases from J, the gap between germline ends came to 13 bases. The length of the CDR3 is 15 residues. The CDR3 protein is CASSYSTGPIYEQYF. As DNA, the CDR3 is TGTGCCAGCAGTTACTCTACGGGACCGATTTACGAGCAGTACTTC.